This T cell receptor beta chain was identified in a study of identical twins. V trimming: 2 bases; J trimming: 6 bases; junction bases outside the gene matches: 9. Germline-derived CDR1 and CDR2 are MNHNS and SASEGT. CDR3 length: 16 amino acids. TCRdb analysed the 5' RACE reads with MiXCR anew, one entry per CDR3 protein. This sample has fewer than 250,000 distinct CDR3 sequences; 7.5% occur once, and the top ten carry around 5%. A further study also used this sample, focusing on yellow fever vaccine responses in identical twins.

The chain uses TRBV6-1 and TRBJ1-5, with 8 nucleotides matching TRBD1. Sequencing was carried out using CD8+ T cells sorted from blood. This TCR came from a woman aged 18-29 years in good health. The CDR3 nucleotides read TGTGCCAGCAGTGAAATCGGCCAGGGGGCGGGTCAGCCCCAGCATTTT. Translated: CASSEIGQGAGQPQHF.